This passage covers 19 T cell receptor beta chains from one sample sequenced in a study of blood T cells in healthy people across ages (dated by TCRdb to the mid-2010s). The library was produced with 5' RACE. Sequenced using an Illumina HiSeq 2500. A second PCR of roughly 6 to 12 cycles was run with a J-beta primer mix and a sample-barcoded 5' primer. TCRdb reanalyzed the raw reads on its own, using fastp at Q25 for trimming and MiXCR for clone calling, and kept in-frame beta chains. CDR3 protein sequences are deduplicated, and each keeps its most common genes and DNA. For this sample the table gives approximately 850,000 distinct CDR3 sequences, of which approximately 44% were detected only once. The ten top clones hold around 21% of the sample. Sequenced: blood. The receptors derive from a man aged 55 to 70 in good health.

The chain has TRBV20-1 and TRBJ1-1, with D uncertain. Trimming left V 1 base short and J 1 base short, with 16 bases between. The CDR3 runs 16 residues. Germline values: CDR1 DFQATT, CDR2 SNEGSKA (reference sequence). The CDR3, as DNA: TGCAGTGCTAGAGGGGCACACCGGATACGGAACACTGAAGCTTTCTTT. Its translation is CSARGAHRIRNTEAFF.

In this sample, this clonotype turned up once. The chain recombines TRBV6-1 with TRBJ1-2, with 8 nucleotides matching TRBD1. CDR1 is MNHNS and CDR2 is SASEGT in the germline V gene. CDR3 length: 14 residues. The V gene end was trimmed by 5 bases and the J gene end by 5 bases; junction bases not matched to a gene: 7. The chain's CDR3 is CASSLPGQEYGYTF. Written as DNA, the CDR3 is TGTGCCAGCAGTCTCCCGGGACAGGAATATGGCTACACCTTC.

The CDR3 is CASSSGQEGSEKLFF. CDR3 coding DNA: TGCGCCAGCAGCTCGGGCCAGGAAGGGAGTGAAAAACTGTTTTTT. This chain uses TRBV5-1 with TRBJ1-4; unclear D gene. V was trimmed by 3 bases and J by 7 bases, leaving 16 bases between them. Germline CDR1 is SGHRS and CDR2 is YFSETQ. The CDR3 contains 15 residues.

The rearrangement links TRBV20-1 to TRBJ1-6, with D unresolved. The germline V gene encodes CDR1 DFQATT and CDR2 SNEGSKA (reference sequence). Trimming cost V 0 bases and J 6 bases, with 12 bases left between them. This CDR3 spans 15 amino acids. In nucleotides, the CDR3 is TGCAGTGCTAGAGATCGGACCGCGAGTAATTCACCCCTCCACTTT. Translated, it gives CSARDRTASNSPLHF.

Many counts were recorded for this clonotype. This may be a read error, as it is one base from a much larger clone. The CDR3 protein is CSAWSWAGMDGYTF. The CDR3 nucleotides are TGCAGTGCTTGGTCCTGGGCAGGGATGGATGGCTACACCTTC. This chain uses TRBV20-1 with TRBJ1-2; D possibly corresponds to TRBD1 (5 bases). The germline gives CDR1 DFQATT, CDR2 SNEGSKA (reference sequence). This CDR3 has 14 residues. The V end lost 5 bases, the J end lost 6 bases, and 19 bases lay between the germline ends.

This clonotype was found a few times. This chain uses TRBV10-1 with TRBJ2-3; 10 nucleotides line up with TRBD1. The J segment lost 3 bases and the V segment lost 9 bases, leaving 9 bases of the junction unmatched. Per germline, CDR1 WNHNN and CDR2 SYGVQD (reference sequence). This CDR3 is built from 15 residues. As DNA, the CDR3 is TGCGCCAGTCATCCCGGGACAGGGGTAACAGATACGCAGTATTTT. Protein: CASHPGTGVTDTQYF.

This clonotype was detected ten times or more. The chain has TRBV7-6 and TRBJ2-1; D is unresolved. The CDR3 spans 12 residues. Germline V lookup: CDR1 SGHVS, CDR2 FNYEAQ. V was pared by 5 bases and J by 3 bases, with 5 bases between. CDR3 amino acids: CASSPDYNEQFF. CDR3 coding DNA: TGTGCCAGCAGCCCGGACTACAATGAGCAGTTCTTC.

This clonotype was counted many times. This chain connects TRBV2 to TRBJ2-5; D ambiguous. The CDR3 spans 12 residues. V shed 3 bases and J shed 9 bases, with 11 bases lying between them. CDR1 is SNHLY and CDR2 is FYNNEI in the germline V gene. The CDR3 sequence: CASSDSLGAQYF. CDR3 DNA sequence: TGTGCCAGCAGTGACTCCCTTGGGGCCCAGTACTTC. Combining the CDR3 with reference TRBV2 and TRBJ2-5 gives the whole variable domain EPEVTQTPSHQVTQMGQEVILRCVPISNHLYFYWYRQILGQKVEFLVSFYNNEISEKSEIFDDQFSVERPDGSNFTLKIRSTKLEDSAMYFCASSDSLGAQYFGPGTRLLVL.

Remarks on this clonotype: A much more abundant neighbour one base away suggests this may be a read error. The genes are TRBV5-1 and TRBJ1-1; no clear D. Germline assignment: CDR1 SGHRS and CDR2 YFSETQ. This CDR3 spans 14 amino acids. The CDR3 is CASSWTSTNTGAFF. CDR3 nucleotide sequence: TGCGCCAGCAGCTGGACGAGCACCAACACTGGAGCTTTCTTT.

This clonotype came up many times. This sequence joins TRBV18 and TRBJ2-7, with D maybe TRBD2 (6 bases). CDR3 length equals 13 residues. Germline CDR1 KGHSH, CDR2 LQKENI. The V end was cut by 8 bases, the J end by 3 bases, with 14 bases between. CDR3 sequence reads: CASSPGTGYEQYF. The CDR3 DNA reads TGTGCCAGCAGTCCCGGGACTGGCTACGAGCAGTACTTC.

The gene calls are TRBV5-1 and TRBJ1-2; the D is unclear. Trimming shortened V by 2 bases and J by 5 bases, and 16 bases separated the two germline ends. This CDR3 is built from 15 residues. Germline values: CDR1 SGHRS, CDR2 YFSETQ. The CDR3 nucleotides are TGCGCCAGCAGCTTAGAGACCATGGCTGAGTATGGCTACACCTTC. Translated: CASSLETMAEYGYTF.

This clonotype was observed at least ten times. The rearrangement joins TRBV29-1 to TRBJ2-7; D is unresolved. The CDR3 contains 11 residues. V gave up 6 bases and J gave up 1 base, with 7 bases separating them. Germline V lookup: CDR1 SQVTM, CDR2 ANQGSEA. CDR3 region: CSVIGSYEQYF. The CDR3 region has the DNA TGCAGCGTCATCGGATCCTACGAGCAGTACTTC.

This clonotype was counted ten times or more. The J gene is TRBJ2-7, the V gene TRBV29-1; 8 bases line up with TRBD1. Trimming took 2 bases from V and 3 from J; bases not matched to a gene: 6. The germline V gene encodes CDR1 SQVTM and CDR2 ANQGSEA. The CDR3 contains 14 residues. The CDR3 coding sequence is TGCAGCGTTGAACTCGGACAGGGACGCTACGAGCAGTACTTC. It encodes CSVELGQGRYEQYF.

The genes are TRBV6-5 and TRBJ2-1, with a tentative D call TRBD2 (5 bases). The CDR3 extends over 16 amino acids. V shed 0 bases and J shed 2 bases, with 11 bases lying between them. Germline V gene lookup returns CDR1 MNHEY and CDR2 SVGAGI. CDR3 sequence: CASSYSNTGAYNEQFF. For the CDR3, the DNA is TGTGCCAGCAGTTACTCGAACACCGGGGCCTACAATGAGCAGTTCTTC.

The CDR3 nucleotides are TGTGCCAGCAGCGCGGGAAGTGAGCAGTACTTC. Protein: CASSAGSEQYF. The V and J genes are TRBV9 and TRBJ2-7, with a tentative D call TRBD2 (5 bases). The V gene lost 3 bases and the J gene lost 7 bases, with 8 bases spanning the gap. Germline V gene lookup returns CDR1 SGDLS and CDR2 YYNGEE. The CDR3 length is 11 residues.

V usage is TRBV20-1 and J usage is TRBJ2-4, with D possibly being TRBD2 (7 bases). The better agreement between TRBJ2-7 and the DNA end casts doubt on the J call. Germline lookup yields CDR1 DFQATT and CDR2 SNEGSKA (reference sequence). This CDR3 is 15 amino acids long. The DNA for the CDR3 is TGCAGTGCTAGAGATTCGAGGCGGGGGCCCTACGAGCAGTACTTC. This codes for CSARDSRRGPYEQYF.

The chain combines TRBV6-2 or TRBV6-3 with TRBJ1-5; TRBD1 matches 8 bases. The CDR3 covers 17 residues. Germline-derived CDR1 and CDR2 are MNHEY and SVGEGT. V lost 1 base to trimming and J lost 4 bases; unmatched junction nucleotides: 9. CDR3 loop: CASSYFPGQGLNQPQHF. CDR3 nucleotide sequence: TGTGCCAGCAGTTACTTCCCTGGACAGGGTTTGAATCAGCCCCAGCATTTT.

In this sample, this clonotype turned up once. For the CDR3, the DNA is TGTGCCAGCAGTTACTGGGTGGCCGTCTCTGTGGCCCTCCAAAGCGAGCAGTACTTC. Translated: CASSYWVAVSVALQSEQYF. The gene calls are TRBV6-2 or TRBV6-3 and TRBJ2-5; D ambiguous. Judging by the DNA end, TRBJ2-7 fits better; the J call may be wrong. Per the germline V gene, CDR1 is MNHEY and CDR2 is SVGEGT. The CDR3 length is 19 residues.

This clonotype was detected many times. V and J are TRBV29-1 and TRBJ1-1; the D gene is possibly TRBD1 (5 bases). The CDR3 length is 13 residues. Per the germline V gene, CDR1 is SQVTM and CDR2 is ANQGSEA. Trimming removed 1 base at V and 5 bases at J, with 11 bases between. Here the CDR3 DNA reads TGCAGCGTTGAAGTGGGGCGTGGGACTGAAGCTTTCTTT. Translation: CSVEVGRGTEAFF.